This T cell receptor (beta chain) was sequenced in a study of breast tumors, draining lymph nodes, adjacent tissues. TCRdb ran MiXCR on the multiplex PCR reads and lists one entry per CDR3 protein. The table includes about 230,000 distinct CDR3 sequences, 32% detected once. The lymph nodes were axillary draining lymph nodes from breast cancer patients. The CDR3 is 15 amino acids. From germline, CDR1 is LGHNA and CDR2 YSLEER. With 4 bases clipped from V and 6 bases from J, the junction kept 10 bases outside the gene matches. In its sample, this clonotype was seen many times. The chain couples TRBV4-3 to TRBJ2-7, with 9 bases fitting TRBD1. The receptor's source is a female donor with breast cancer. Some clones in this sample may be carry-over from other donors' samples. The sample taken for sequencing was axillary lymph node tissue. The CDR3, as DNA: TGCGCCAGCAGCCCTTCCGGGACAGGGTGGGTCGAGCAGTACTTC. It specifies CASSPSGTGWVEQYF.